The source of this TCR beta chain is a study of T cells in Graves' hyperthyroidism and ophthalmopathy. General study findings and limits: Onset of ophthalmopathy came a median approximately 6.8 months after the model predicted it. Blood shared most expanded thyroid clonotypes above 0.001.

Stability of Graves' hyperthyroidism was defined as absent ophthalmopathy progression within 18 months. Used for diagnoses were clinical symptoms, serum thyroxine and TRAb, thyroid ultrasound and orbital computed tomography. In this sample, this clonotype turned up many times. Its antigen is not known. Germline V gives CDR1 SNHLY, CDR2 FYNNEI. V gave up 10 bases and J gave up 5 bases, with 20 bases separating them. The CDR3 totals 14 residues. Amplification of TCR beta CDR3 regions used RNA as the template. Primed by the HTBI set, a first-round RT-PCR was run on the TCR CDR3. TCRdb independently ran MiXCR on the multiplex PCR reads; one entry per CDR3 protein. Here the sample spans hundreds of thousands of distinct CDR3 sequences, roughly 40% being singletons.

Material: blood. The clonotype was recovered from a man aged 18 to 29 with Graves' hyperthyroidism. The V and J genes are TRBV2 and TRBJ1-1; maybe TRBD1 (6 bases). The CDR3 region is CAILRVEGGTEAFF. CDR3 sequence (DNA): TGTGCCATCCTCAGGGTCGAAGGGGGAACTGAAGCTTTCTTT.